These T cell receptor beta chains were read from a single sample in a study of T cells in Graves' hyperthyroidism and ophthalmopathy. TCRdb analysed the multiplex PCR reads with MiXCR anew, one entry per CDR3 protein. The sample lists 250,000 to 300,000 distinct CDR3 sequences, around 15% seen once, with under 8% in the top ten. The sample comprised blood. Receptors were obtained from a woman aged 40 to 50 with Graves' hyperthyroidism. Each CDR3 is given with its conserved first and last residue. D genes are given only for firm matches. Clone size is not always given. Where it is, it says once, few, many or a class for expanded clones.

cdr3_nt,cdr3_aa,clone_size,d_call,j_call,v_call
TGTGCCAGCAGTTCCGGGGGGCTTTTAGGTGAAAAACTGTTTTTT,CASSSGGLLGEKLFF,NA,NA,TRBJ1-4,TRBV6-5
TGTGCCAGCAGTGACAAGGGACGAGGTCCTAAGAAAGAGACCCAGTACTTC,CASSDKGRGPKKETQYF,many,NA,TRBJ2-5,TRBV6-1
TGTGCCAGCACCCTCTGGGGTGATAACACTGAAGCTTTCTTT,CASTLWGDNTEAFF,many,NA,TRBJ1-1,TRBV3-1
TGTGCCAGCAGTCCCCCCGGACTAGAGGCAGATACGCAGTATTTT,CASSPPGLEADTQYF,many,TRBD2,TRBJ2-3,TRBV12-3/TRBV12-4
TGTGCCACCAGTGTCGGGGGTGCCGGGGAGCTGTTTTTT,CATSVGGAGELFF,many,NA,TRBJ2-2,TRBV24-1
TGTGCCACCAGTGATTCTAGTTTTACCGGGGAGCTGTTTTTT,CATSDSSFTGELFF,NA,NA,TRBJ2-2,TRBV24-1
TGCGCCAGCAGCGGAGTCAGGCGCTCCTACAATGAGCAGTTCTTC,CASSGVRRSYNEQFF,few,NA,TRBJ2-1,TRBV4-1
TGTGCCAGCAGCCTCCCCCACAGGCAGGAGCAGTACTTC,CASSLPHRQEQYF,NA,NA,TRBJ2-7,TRBV7-8
TGCAGTGCTAGAAGGGCGGGAGGGCCCTTCGCAGAGACCCAGTACTTC,CSARRAGGPFAETQYF,many,TRBD2,TRBJ2-5,TRBV20-1
TGTGCCATTCCCCCCGGGGGGCAACAGTTCTTC,CAIPPGGQQFF,few,NA,TRBJ2-1,TRBV18
TGTGCCAGCAGTTACTCGGGCTCTGGAAACACCATATATTTT,CASSYSGSGNTIYF,NA,NA,TRBJ1-3,TRBV6-6
TGTGCCAGCAGTAGACTAGCGAAGATAACTAAAGAGACCCAGTACTTC,CASSRLAKITKETQYF,many,TRBD2,TRBJ2-5,TRBV6-5
TGTGCCAGCAGCTTGACTAGCGGGTCATTCCACTTC,CASSLTSGSFHF,few,TRBD2,TRBJ2-5,TRBV7-8
TGTGCCAGCCGGGACAGGCATTCCTACAAGCAGTACTTC,CASRDRHSYKQYF,NA,TRBD1,TRBJ2-7,TRBV5-6
TGTGCCAGCAGTTACGCCCAGGATCCCCCCTACGAGCAGTACTTC,CASSYAQDPPYEQYF,few,NA,TRBJ2-7,TRBV6-2/TRBV6-3
TGTGCCAGCAGTTACACGGGCGGGATCACCCAGACCCAGTACTTC,CASSYTGGITQTQYF,many,NA,TRBJ2-5,TRBV6-2/TRBV6-3
TGTGCCAGCAGCCTGCAGGATACGCAGTATTTT,CASSLQDTQYF,many,NA,TRBJ2-3,TRBV3-1
TGTGCCAGCAGTTGGAGGGGGTCGAACACCGGGGAGCTGTTTTTT,CASSWRGSNTGELFF,NA,NA,TRBJ2-2,TRBV6-2/TRBV6-3
TGTGCCAGCAGTTCGGGACTAGCGGGAGGGCCCTACGAGCAGTACTTC,CASSSGLAGGPYEQYF,NA,TRBD2,TRBJ2-7,TRBV27
TGCGCCAGCAGCCAAGTTGGCGCTTCTTCCTATGGCTACACCTTC,CASSQVGASSYGYTF,NA,NA,TRBJ1-2,TRBV7-8
TGCAGTGCCCATAGTCTCGCGACTAGCGGGAGATACACAGATACGCAGTATTTT,CSAHSLATSGRYTDTQYF,many,TRBD2,TRBJ2-3,TRBV20-1
TGCAGTGCCGAGGACACACCGAACACTGAAGCTTTCTTT,CSAEDTPNTEAFF,many,NA,TRBJ1-1,TRBV20-1
TGTGCCAGCTCACCACCGTTAGGGCTTAACACTGAAGCTTTCTTT,CASSPPLGLNTEAFF,NA,NA,TRBJ1-1,TRBV18
TGCAGTGCGGCGCCTCCAGGGTATGGGGCCAACGTCCTGACTTTC,CSAAPPGYGANVLTF,many,NA,TRBJ2-6,TRBV20-1
TGCAGTGCTAGTTTTGGGTCTCAGCCCCAGCATTTT,CSASFGSQPQHF,NA,NA,TRBJ1-5,TRBV20-1
TGTGCCAGCAGTTTTCAGGGCCTCCATGGCTACACCTTC,CASSFQGLHGYTF,few,NA,TRBJ1-2,TRBV27
TGTGCCAGCAGCTACACAGGGAGCCACAATGAGCAGTTCTTC,CASSYTGSHNEQFF,many,NA,TRBJ2-1,TRBV3-1
TGTGCCAGCAGTATCCAGGAGGGAGCTGAAGCTTTCTTT,CASSIQEGAEAFF,many,NA,TRBJ1-1,TRBV6-2/TRBV6-3
TGTGCCAGCAGGCGGACTAGCGGGTCAGAGACCCAGTACTTC,CASRRTSGSETQYF,many,TRBD2,TRBJ2-5,TRBV6-1
TGTGCCAGCAGCGCTAGCGGGAGAGACTACGAGCAGTACTTC,CASSASGRDYEQYF,NA,TRBD2,TRBJ2-7,TRBV7-9
TGTGCCAGCAGCGATCCGGGGGATAGCGGGAGTATGTTCTTC,CASSDPGDSGSMFF,many,TRBD2,TRBJ2-1,TRBV6-1
TGTGCCAGCAAAGAGGCCGGGGAGCTGTTTTTT,CASKEAGELFF,many,NA,TRBJ2-2,TRBV12-3/TRBV12-4
TGTGCCAGCAGTGGGGACAGGGCCAACCCCGGGGAGCTGTTTTTT,CASSGDRANPGELFF,many,TRBD1,TRBJ2-2,TRBV28
TGCAGCGTTTTCAAGGGAGACACCGGGGAGCTGTTTTTT,CSVFKGDTGELFF,NA,NA,TRBJ2-2,TRBV29-1
TGCAGCGTTTTCGGACACCAAGAGACCCAGTACTTC,CSVFGHQETQYF,many,NA,TRBJ2-5,TRBV29-1
TGCGCCAGCAGCCCCTTAGGGGGGACCAACACAGATACGCAGTATTTT,CASSPLGGTNTDTQYF,many,NA,TRBJ2-3,TRBV5-1
TGTGCCATCAGCCTGTGGGGCGGGACAGATACGCAGTATTTT,CAISLWGGTDTQYF,few,NA,TRBJ2-3,TRBV10-3
TGTGCCAGCAGCTCGCGGAGGACGGATGAAGCTTTCTTT,CASSSRRTDEAFF,NA,NA,TRBJ1-1,TRBV7-2
TGTGCCAGCAGCTCCCAGGGGGGCGACGGTCAGCCCCAGCATTTT,CASSSQGGDGQPQHF,few,TRBD1,TRBJ1-5,TRBV7-2
TGTGCCAGCAGTTTCGAGTATTCCAGCGGGAGAGGGGAGACCCAGTACTTC,CASSFEYSSGRGETQYF,many,TRBD2,TRBJ2-5,TRBV12-3/TRBV12-4
TGTGCCACCAGCACAAACAGAGAAAATTCACCCCTCCACTTT,CATSTNRENSPLHF,many,NA,TRBJ1-6,TRBV15
TGTGCCATCAGTGAGTCGAGGTCGGCGTCCAATGAGCAGTTCTTC,CAISESRSASNEQFF,many,NA,TRBJ2-1,TRBV10-3